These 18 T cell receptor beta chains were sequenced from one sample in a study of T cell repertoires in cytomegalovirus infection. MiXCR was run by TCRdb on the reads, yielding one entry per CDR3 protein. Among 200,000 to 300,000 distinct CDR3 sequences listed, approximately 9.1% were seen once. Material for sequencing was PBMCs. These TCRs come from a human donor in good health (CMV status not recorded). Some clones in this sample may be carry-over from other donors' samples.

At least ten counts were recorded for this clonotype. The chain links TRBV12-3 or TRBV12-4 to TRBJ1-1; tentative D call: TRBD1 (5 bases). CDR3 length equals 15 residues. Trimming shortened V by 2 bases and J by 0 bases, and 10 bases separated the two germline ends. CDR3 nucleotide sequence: TGTGCCAGCAGTTTAAGTCAGGGTCTGAACACTGAAGCTTTCTTT. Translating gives CASSLSQGLNTEAFF.

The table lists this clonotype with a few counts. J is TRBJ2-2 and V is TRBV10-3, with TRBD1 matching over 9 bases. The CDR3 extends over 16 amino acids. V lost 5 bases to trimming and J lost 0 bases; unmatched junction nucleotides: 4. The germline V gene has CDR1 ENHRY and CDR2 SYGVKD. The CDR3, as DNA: TGTGCCATCAGTCAGAGACAGGGGGCGAACACCGGGGAGCTGTTTTTT. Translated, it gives CAISQRQGANTGELFF.

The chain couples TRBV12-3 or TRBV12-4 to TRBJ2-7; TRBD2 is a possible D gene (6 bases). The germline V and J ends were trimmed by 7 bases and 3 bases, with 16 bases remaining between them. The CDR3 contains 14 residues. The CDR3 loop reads CASTRRESLYEQYF. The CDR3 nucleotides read TGTGCCAGCACCCGACGGGAGTCCCTCTACGAGCAGTACTTC.

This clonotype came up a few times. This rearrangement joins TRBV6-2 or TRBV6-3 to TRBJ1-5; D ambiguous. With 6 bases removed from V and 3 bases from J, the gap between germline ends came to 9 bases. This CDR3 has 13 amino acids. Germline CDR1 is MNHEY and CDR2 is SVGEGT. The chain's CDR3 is CASSPLINQPQHF. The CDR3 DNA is TGTGCCAGCAGCCCTCTTATCAATCAGCCCCAGCATTTT.

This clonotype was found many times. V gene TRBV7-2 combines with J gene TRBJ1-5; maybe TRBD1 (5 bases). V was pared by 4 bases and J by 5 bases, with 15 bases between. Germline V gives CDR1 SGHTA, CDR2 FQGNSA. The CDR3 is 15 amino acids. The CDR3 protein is CASSSAAGADQPQHF. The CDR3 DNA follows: TGTGCCAGCAGCTCCGCGGCCGGGGCGGATCAGCCCCAGCATTTT.

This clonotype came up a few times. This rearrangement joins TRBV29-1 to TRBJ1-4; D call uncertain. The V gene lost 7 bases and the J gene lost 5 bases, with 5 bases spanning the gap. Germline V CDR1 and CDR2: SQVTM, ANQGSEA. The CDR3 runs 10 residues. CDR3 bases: TGCAGCGCCCAAAATGAAAAACTGTTTTTT. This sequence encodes CSAQNEKLFF.

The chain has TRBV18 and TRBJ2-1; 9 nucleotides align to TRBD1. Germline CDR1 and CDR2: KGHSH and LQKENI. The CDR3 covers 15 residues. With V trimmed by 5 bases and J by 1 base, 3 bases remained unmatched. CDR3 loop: CASSSGQGSYNEQFF. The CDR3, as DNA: TGTGCCAGCTCATCTGGACAGGGGTCCTACAATGAGCAGTTCTTC.

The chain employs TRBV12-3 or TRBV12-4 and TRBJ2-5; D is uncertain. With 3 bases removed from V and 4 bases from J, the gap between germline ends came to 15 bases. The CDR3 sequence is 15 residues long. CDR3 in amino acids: CASSLSVQTGETQYF. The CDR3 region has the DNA TGTGCCAGCAGTTTGAGCGTTCAGACGGGAGAGACCCAGTACTTC.

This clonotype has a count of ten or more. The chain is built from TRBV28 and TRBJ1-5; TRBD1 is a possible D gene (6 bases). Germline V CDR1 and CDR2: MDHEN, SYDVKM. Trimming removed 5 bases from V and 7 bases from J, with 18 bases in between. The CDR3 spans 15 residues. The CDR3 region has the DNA TGTGCCAGCAGTACTCAGACAGGTGGTTACCAGCCCCAGCATTTT. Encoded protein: CASSTQTGGYQPQHF.

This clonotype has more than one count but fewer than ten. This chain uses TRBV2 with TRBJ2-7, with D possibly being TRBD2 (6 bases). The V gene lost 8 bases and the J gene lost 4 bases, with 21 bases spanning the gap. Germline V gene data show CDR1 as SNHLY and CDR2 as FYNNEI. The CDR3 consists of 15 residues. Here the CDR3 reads CASVPGDGSRYEQYF. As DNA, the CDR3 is TGTGCCAGCGTGCCGGGGGACGGATCCCGTTACGAGCAGTACTTC.

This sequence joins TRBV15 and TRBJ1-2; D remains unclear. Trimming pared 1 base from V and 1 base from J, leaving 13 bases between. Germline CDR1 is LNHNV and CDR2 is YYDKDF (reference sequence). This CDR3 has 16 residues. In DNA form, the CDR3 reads TGTGCCACCAGCAGAGGGACGGAGACCTTTAACTATGGCTACACCTTC. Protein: CATSRGTETFNYGYTF.

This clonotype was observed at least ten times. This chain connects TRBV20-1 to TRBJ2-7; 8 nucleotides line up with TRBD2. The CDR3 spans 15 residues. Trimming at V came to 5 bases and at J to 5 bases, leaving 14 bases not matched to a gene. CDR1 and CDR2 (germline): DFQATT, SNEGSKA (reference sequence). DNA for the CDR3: TGCAGTGCTCCCGAACCAGCGGGAGTTCCCCACGAGCAGTACTTC. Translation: CSAPEPAGVPHEQYF.

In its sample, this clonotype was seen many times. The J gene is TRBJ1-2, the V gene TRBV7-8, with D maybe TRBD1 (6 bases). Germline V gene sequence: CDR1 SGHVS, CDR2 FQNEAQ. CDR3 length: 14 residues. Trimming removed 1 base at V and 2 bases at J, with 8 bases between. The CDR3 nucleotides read TGTGCCAGCAGCTTAGTGGACAGAAACTATGGCTACACCTTC. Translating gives CASSLVDRNYGYTF.

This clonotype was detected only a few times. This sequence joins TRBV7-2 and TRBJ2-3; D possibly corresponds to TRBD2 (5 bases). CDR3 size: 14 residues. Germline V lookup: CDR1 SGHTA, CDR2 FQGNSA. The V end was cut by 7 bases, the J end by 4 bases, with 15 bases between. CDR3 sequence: CASIARAGADTQYF. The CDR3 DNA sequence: TGTGCCAGCATTGCGAGGGCCGGCGCAGATACGCAGTATTTT.

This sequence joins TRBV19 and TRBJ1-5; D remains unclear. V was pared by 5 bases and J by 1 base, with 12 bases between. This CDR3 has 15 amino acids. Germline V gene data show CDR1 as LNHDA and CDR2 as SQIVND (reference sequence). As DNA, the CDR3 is TGTGCCAGTAGTGGCCAAGCGGCAAGCAATCAGCCCCAGCATTTT. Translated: CASSGQAASNQPQHF.

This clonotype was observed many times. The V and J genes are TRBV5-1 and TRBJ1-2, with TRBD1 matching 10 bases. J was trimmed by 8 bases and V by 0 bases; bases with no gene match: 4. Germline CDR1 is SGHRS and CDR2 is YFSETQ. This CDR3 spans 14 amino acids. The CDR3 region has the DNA TGCGCCAGCAGCTTGGGACAGGGGGCTTTCGGCTACACCTTC. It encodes CASSLGQGAFGYTF.

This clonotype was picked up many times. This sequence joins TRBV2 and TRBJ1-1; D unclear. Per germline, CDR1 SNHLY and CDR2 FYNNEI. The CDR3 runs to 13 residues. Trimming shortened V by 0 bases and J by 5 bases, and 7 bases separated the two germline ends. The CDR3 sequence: CASSEAQRTEAFF. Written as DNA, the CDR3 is TGTGCCAGCAGTGAAGCACAGCGGACTGAAGCTTTCTTT.

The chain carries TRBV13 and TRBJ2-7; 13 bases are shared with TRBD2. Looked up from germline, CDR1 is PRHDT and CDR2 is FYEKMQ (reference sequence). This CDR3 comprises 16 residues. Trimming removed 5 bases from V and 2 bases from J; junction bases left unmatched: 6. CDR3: CASSLGLAGAAYEQYF. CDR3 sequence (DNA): TGTGCCAGCAGCCTTGGACTAGCGGGGGCCGCCTACGAGCAGTACTTC.